This entry lists 12 T cell receptor beta chains sequenced from one sample in a study of T cells in Graves' hyperthyroidism and ophthalmopathy. TCR beta CDR3 region amplification was performed from RNA transcripts. HTBI primers were the set used in a first-round RT-PCR of the TCR CDR3. One entry per CDR3 protein, called by TCRdb with MiXCR from the multiplex PCR reads. The repertoire has a few hundred thousand distinct CDR3 sequences, around an eighth of them found once; the top ten carry around a sixth. The specimen was blood. Receptors were obtained from a woman aged 18 to 35 with Graves' hyperthyroidism.

In regard to this clonotype: Just one base apart from a much larger clone, this may be a read error. The chain has TRBV19 and TRBJ2-5, with a possible D match to TRBD1 (6 bases). Germline V gene data show CDR1 as LNHDA and CDR2 as SQIVND (reference sequence). This CDR3 is 13 amino acids long. CDR3 bases: TGTGGCAGTCGGGACAAATTCCAAGAGACCCAGTACTTC. Encoded protein: CGSRDKFQETQYF.

The chain couples TRBV30 to TRBJ1-5; D call uncertain. CDR3 length: 13 amino acids. CDR1 and CDR2 from the germline V gene are GTSNPN and SVGIG (reference sequence). Trimming left V 2 bases short and J 8 bases short, with 13 bases between. The CDR3 region has the DNA TGTGCCTGGAGTCTAGCTGGGATTAAGCCCCAGCATTTT. As protein: CAWSLAGIKPQHF.

This clonotype appeared many times. The genes are TRBV12-3 or TRBV12-4 and TRBJ2-5, with 8 positions matching TRBD1. The CDR3 totals 15 residues. Trimming cost V 1 base and J 3 bases; bases outside gene matches: 4. CDR3 sequence: CASSLVQGAEETQYF. For the CDR3, the DNA is TGTGCCAGCAGTTTAGTCCAGGGGGCGGAAGAGACCCAGTACTTC.

This clonotype was recorded many times. The chain joins TRBV11-2 to TRBJ1-1; D is ambiguous. The CDR3 length is 15 residues. CDR1 is SGHAT, CDR2 FQNNGV, per germline. The V gene lost 3 bases and the J gene lost 2 bases, with 13 bases spanning the gap. The CDR3 region is CASSLWRAPNTEAFF. CDR3 in DNA: TGTGCCAGCAGCTTGTGGAGGGCCCCTAACACTGAAGCTTTCTTT.

The V gene is TRBV24-1, the J gene TRBJ1-2, with D perhaps TRBD1 (6 bases). The CDR3 length is 14 residues. The germline V gene has CDR1 KGHDR and CDR2 SFDVKD. Trimming removed 6 bases at V and 7 bases at J, with 17 bases between. In nucleotides, the CDR3 is TGTGCCACCAGTCCTCTACAGGGTCTAGGTGGCTACACCTTC. It specifies CATSPLQGLGGYTF.

This clonotype was found many times. V usage is TRBV12-3 or TRBV12-4 and J usage is TRBJ2-7; 9 bases agree with TRBD2. This CDR3 contains 19 residues. V dropped 6 bases and J dropped 3; count of bases not matched to a gene: 21. The CDR3 nucleotides are TGTGCCAGCAGGGGGGCGGAATTGCGGGAGGGCCTCCGTAACTACGAGCAGTACGTC. Its protein product is CASRGAELREGLRNYEQYV.

V gene TRBV3-1 combines with J gene TRBJ1-1, with 7 bases identical to TRBD1. CDR3 length: 13 residues. In germline, CDR1 is LGHDT, CDR2 YNNKEL (reference sequence). Trimming removed 4 bases from V and 7 bases from J; junction bases left unmatched: 6. Here the CDR3 reads CASSPSGTDEAFF. The CDR3, as DNA: TGTGCCAGCAGCCCATCCGGGACAGATGAAGCTTTCTTT.

The V call is TRBV19, the J call TRBJ1-1; D ambiguous. The CDR3 spans 15 residues. The germline V and J ends were trimmed by 1 base and 1 base, with 10 bases remaining between them. Germline CDR1 reads LNHDA; CDR2 reads SQIVND (reference sequence). In DNA form, the CDR3 reads TGTGCCAGTAGTATAGGGGGAAAGGGGAACACTGAAGCTTTCTTT. Amino acid sequence: CASSIGGKGNTEAFF.

This clonotype was observed a few times. Since a much larger clone is just one base distant, this may be a read error. The rearrangement joins TRBV5-1 to TRBJ1-2; TRBD1 matches 9 bases. Looked up from germline, CDR1 is SGHRS and CDR2 is YFSETQ. This CDR3 comprises 15 residues. The CDR3 reads CVSSATGGADYGYTF. The CDR3 DNA is TGCGTCAGCAGCGCGACAGGGGGAGCGGACTATGGCTACACCTTC. Full variable domain (remainder filled in from reference TRBV5-1 and TRBJ1-2): KAGVTQTPRYLIKTRGQQVTLSCSPISGHRSVSWYQQTPGQGLQFLFEYFSETQRNKGNFPGRFSGRQFSNSRSEMNVSTLELGDSALYLCVSSATGGADYGYTFGSGTRLTVV.

This clonotype was counted ten times or more. The chain carries TRBV30 and TRBJ2-7; 8 bases align to TRBD2. The germline V gene encodes CDR1 GTSNPN and CDR2 SVGIG (reference sequence). J was trimmed by 6 bases and V by 0 bases; bases with no gene match: 13. The CDR3 is made up of 16 amino acids. This CDR3 reads CAWSVTYGRAPAEQYF. CDR3 in DNA: TGTGCCTGGAGTGTTACTTACGGGAGGGCTCCAGCCGAGCAGTACTTC.

With regard to this clonotype: One junction end does not reproduce the germline sequence, and a read error may be involved. Written as DNA, the CDR3 is TGTGCCACCAGTTCGGCGGGGGGGCTCCAGCATTTT. It specifies CATSSAGGLQHF. The chain recombines TRBV12-3 or TRBV12-4 with TRBJ1-5; a weak D match, TRBD1 (6 bases). This CDR3 is 12 amino acids long.

In its sample, this clonotype was seen a few times. This chain connects TRBV20-1 to TRBJ2-7; tentatively, D is TRBD1 or TRBD2 (5 bases each). Trimming shortened V by 0 bases and J by 0 bases, and 12 bases separated the two germline ends. Germline loops: CDR1 DFQATT, CDR2 SNEGSKA (reference sequence). The CDR3 sequence is 15 residues long. The CDR3 DNA sequence: TGCAGTGCTAGAGATCCGGGGCGGAACTCCTACGAGCAGTACTTC. Amino acid sequence: CSARDPGRNSYEQYF.